This is a list of T cell receptor beta chains from one sample in a study of blood T cells in healthy people across ages. TCRdb independently ran MiXCR on the 5' RACE reads; one entry per CDR3 protein. The sample records around 690,000 distinct CDR3 sequences, about 53% being singletons. What was sequenced was blood. The receptors originated from a man aged 55 to 69 in good health. The CDR3 runs from the conserved cysteine through the conserved F or W. The D gene is left open where the match is weak. Clone size appears in some rows only: once, few, many, or a class for an expanded clone.

J	size	V	D	CDR3	DNA
TRBJ2-6	NA	TRBV2	NA	CASAYSGANVLTF	TGTGCCAGCGCGTACTCTGGGGCCAACGTCCTGACTTTC
TRBJ2-5	NA	TRBV7-2	NA	CASSLVERETQYF	TGTGCCAGCAGCCTAGTGGAGCGAGAGACCCAGTACTTC
TRBJ2-3	NA	TRBV29-1	TRBD1	CSARTGATDTQYF	TGCAGCGCAAGGACAGGGGCCACAGATACGCAGTATTTT
TRBJ2-5	few	TRBV5-1	NA	CASSYLGTGRRGETQYF	TGCGCCAGCAGCTACCTTGGTACAGGCCGGCGAGGGGAGACCCAGTACTTC
TRBJ2-5	many	TRBV7-2	TRBD2	CASSLVRGGQETQYF	TGTGCCAGCAGCTTAGTTCGGGGGGGCCAAGAGACCCAGTACTTC
TRBJ1-1	NA	TRBV21-1	NA	CASGDKNTEAFF	TGTGCCAGCGGAGACAAGAACACTGAAGCTTTCTTT
TRBJ2-7	NA	TRBV28	TRBD1	CASSRTGISSYEQYF	TGTGCCAGCAGTAGGACAGGGATCAGCTCCTACGAGCAGTACTTC
TRBJ1-6	NA	TRBV7-2	TRBD1	CASRGPGQGAGSPLHF	TGTGCCAGCAGGGGCCCGGGACAGGGGGCTGGTTCACCCCTCCACTTT
TRBJ1-1	NA	TRBV10-2	NA	CASSEAGTGGVLNTEAFF	TGCGCCAGCAGTGAGGCCGGGACGGGCGGCGTTCTGAACACTGAAGCTTTCTTT
TRBJ1-6	NA	TRBV20-1	NA	CSARAGGPYNSPLHF	TGCAGTGCTAGAGCTGGGGGGCCCTATAATTCACCCCTCCACTTT
TRBJ2-3	NA	TRBV3-1	NA	CASSQDPLGAGTDTQYF	TGTGCCAGCAGCCAAGATCCCCTCGGGGCGGGCACAGATACGCAGTATTTT
TRBJ1-2	few	TRBV20-1	NA	CSVLRGNYGYTF	TGCAGTGTCCTGCGCGGTAACTATGGCTACACCTTC
TRBJ2-7	NA	TRBV7-9	TRBD2	CASSLDRGGFYEQYF	TGTGCCAGCAGCTTAGACCGGGGGGGTTTCTACGAGCAGTACTTC
TRBJ2-3	NA	TRBV12-3/TRBV12-4	NA	CASTQGGVARDTQYF	TGTGCCAGCACCCAGGGCGGGGTGGCCAGGGATACGCAGTATTTT
TRBJ2-4	NA	TRBV28	TRBD2	CASTGGGGAKNIQYF	TGTGCCAGTACCGGCGGCGGGGGGGCCAAAAACATTCAGTACTTC
TRBJ2-5	NA	TRBV12-3/TRBV12-4	NA	CATVGGETQYF	TGTGCCACCGTCGGGGGAGAGACCCAGTACTTC
TRBJ2-5	NA	TRBV7-2	NA	CASSLGGAYQETQYF	TGTGCCAGCAGCTTAGGGGGGGCTTACCAAGAGACCCAGTACTTC
TRBJ1-1	NA	TRBV20-1	NA	CSAKGESGNTEAFF	TGCAGTGCTAAAGGGGAGTCGGGGAACACTGAAGCTTTCTTT
TRBJ1-2	NA	TRBV10-3	NA	CAISEAAAVNYGYTF	TGTGCCATCAGTGAGGCGGCGGCGGTGAACTATGGCTACACCTTC
TRBJ2-1	NA	TRBV9	NA	CASSVALENEQFF	TGTGCCAGCAGCGTAGCTCTTGAGAATGAGCAGTTCTTC
TRBJ2-7	NA	TRBV20-1	NA	CSAYGQSYEQYF	TGCAGTGCTTACGGGCAATCCTACGAGCAGTACTTC
TRBJ1-6	once	TRBV12-3/TRBV12-4	NA	CASTSGNSPLHF	TGTGCCAGCACCTCGGGAAATTCACCCCTCCACTTT
TRBJ2-3	NA	TRBV27	NA	CASSLVGGEDTQYF	TGTGCCAGCAGTTTAGTGGGGGGCGAAGATACGCAGTATTTT
TRBJ2-3	few	TRBV4-2	NA	CASSQSGGRGGDTQYF	TGTGCCAGCAGCCAATCGGGGGGCAGGGGTGGAGATACGCAGTATTTT
TRBJ2-1	few	TRBV28	NA	CASSTRPGGSKFF	TGTGCCAGCAGTACCCGTCCCGGGGGATCGAAGTTCTTC
TRBJ2-3	NA	TRBV9	NA	CASRSRDNPRTDTQYF	TGTGCCAGCCGATCTAGGGACAACCCACGCACAGATACGCAGTATTTT
TRBJ2-4	few	TRBV28	NA	CASRTGNTLAKNIQYF	TGTGCCAGCAGGACGGGAAATACTCTGGCCAAAAACATTCAGTACTTC
TRBJ2-4	NA	TRBV20-1	TRBD2	CSARTSGVKNIQYF	TGCAGTGCTAGAACTAGCGGGGTCAAAAACATTCAGTACTTC
TRBJ1-2	NA	TRBV15	NA	CATSRDARANYGYTF	TGTGCCACCAGCAGAGATGCTAGAGCTAACTATGGCTACACCTTC
TRBJ1-2	few	TRBV11-3	TRBD1	CASSLVLGTANYGYTF	TGTGCCAGCAGCTTAGTCCTCGGGACAGCTAACTATGGCTACACCTTC
TRBJ2-5	NA	TRBV20-1	TRBD2	CSASPGTSEETQYF	TGCAGTGCCAGCCCCGGGACTAGCGAAGAGACCCAGTACTTC
TRBJ1-1	NA	TRBV20-1	NA	CSARGGGLNTEAFF	TGCAGTGCTAGAGGGGGGGGTCTGAACACTGAAGCTTTCTTT
TRBJ1-1	NA	TRBV12-3/TRBV12-4	NA	CASSLRLTNTEAFF	TGTGCCAGCAGTTTGCGACTGACTAACACTGAAGCTTTCTTT
TRBJ2-5	many	TRBV20-1	TRBD2	CSALGTSGGGSLLSAETQYF	TGCAGTGCCCTCGGGACTAGCGGGGGAGGGTCCTTATTGTCGGCAGAGACCCAGTACTTC
TRBJ2-3	NA	TRBV3-1	NA	CASSQYQGTDTQYF	TGTGCCAGCAGCCAATATCAGGGGACAGATACGCAGTATTTT
TRBJ2-5	many	TRBV7-2	TRBD2	CASSRLAGRETQYF	TGTGCCAGCAGCCGACTAGCGGGGCGAGAGACCCAGTACTTC
TRBJ2-1	NA	TRBV15	TRBD2	CATERGRANNEQFF	TGTGCCACGGAGCGGGGGAGGGCCAACAATGAGCAGTTCTTC
TRBJ2-2	NA	TRBV4-2	NA	CASSQELYTGELFF	TGTGCCAGCAGCCAAGAGTTGTACACCGGGGAGCTGTTTTTT
TRBJ2-5	many	TRBV18	NA	CASSPAETQYF	TGTGCCAGCTCACCAGCGGAGACCCAGTACTTC
TRBJ2-2	NA	TRBV6-1	TRBD1	CASNPTGHPTGELFF	TGTGCCAGCAACCCGACAGGGCATCCGACCGGGGAGCTGTTTTTT
TRBJ1-5	few	TRBV7-2	TRBD1	CASSPRTGRSNQPQHF	TGTGCCAGCAGCCCCCGGACAGGACGAAGCAATCAGCCCCAGCATTTT
TRBJ2-3	NA	TRBV11-2	TRBD2	CASSSNSAGADTQYF	TGTGCCAGCAGCTCTAATAGCGCGGGGGCAGATACGCAGTATTTT
TRBJ2-5	NA	TRBV27	TRBD1	CASSRDRNQETQYF	TGTGCCAGCAGCCGGGACAGGAACCAAGAGACCCAGTACTTC
TRBJ2-7	NA	TRBV7-2	NA	CASSLEGGRYEQYF	TGTGCCAGCAGCTTAGAGGGAGGTCGGTACGAGCAGTACTTC
TRBJ2-4	few	TRBV7-2	TRBD1	CASSLVGQGNIQYF	TGTGCCAGCAGCTTAGTCGGACAGGGGAACATTCAGTACTTC
TRBJ2-5	NA	TRBV3-1	NA	CASSQEGRRVTQYF	TGTGCCAGCAGCCAAGAGGGACGTCGAGTGACCCAGTACTTC
TRBJ1-2	NA	TRBV7-9	NA	CASSPHQYGYTF	TGTGCCAGCAGCCCACACCAATATGGCTACACCTTC
TRBJ2-1	NA	TRBV3-1	TRBD2	CASSQDRLAGYNEQFF	TGTGCCAGCAGCCAAGATCGGCTAGCGGGCTACAATGAGCAGTTCTTC
TRBJ2-3	many	TRBV12-3/TRBV12-4	NA	CASSFLDTQYF	TGTGCCAGCAGTTTTTTAGATACGCAGTATTTT
TRBJ1-5	NA	TRBV5-1	NA	CASSLTAYSNQPQHF	TGCGCCAGCAGCCTGACAGCGTATAGCAATCAGCCCCAGCATTTT
TRBJ2-7	NA	TRBV20-1	TRBD2	CSTAGNYNEQYF	TGCAGTACAGCGGGGAACTACAATGAGCAGTACTTC
TRBJ2-1	once	TRBV20-1	NA	CSARGRLDSGEQFF	TGCAGTGCTAGGGGGAGACTAGATAGTGGTGAGCAGTTCTTC
TRBJ2-5	many	TRBV5-1	NA	CASSLGGGATQETQYF	TGCGCCAGCAGCTTGGGAGGGGGGGCGACACAAGAGACCCAGTACTTC
TRBJ1-5	once	TRBV29-1	TRBD1	CSAETGGGNQPQHF	TGCAGCGCAGAGACAGGGGGAGGCAATCAGCCCCAGCATTTT